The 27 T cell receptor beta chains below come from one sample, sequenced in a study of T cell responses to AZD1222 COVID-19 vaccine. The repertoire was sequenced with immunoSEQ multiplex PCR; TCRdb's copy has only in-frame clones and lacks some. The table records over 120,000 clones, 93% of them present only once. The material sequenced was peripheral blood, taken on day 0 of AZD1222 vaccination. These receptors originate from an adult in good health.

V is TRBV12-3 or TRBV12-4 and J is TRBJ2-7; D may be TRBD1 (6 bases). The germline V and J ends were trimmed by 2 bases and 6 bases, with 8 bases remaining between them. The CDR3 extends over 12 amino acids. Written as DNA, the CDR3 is TGTGCCAGCAGTTTAATAGGGGGCGAGCAGTACTTC. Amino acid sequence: CASSLIGGEQYF.

CDR3 amino acids: CAWTGLAGAGELFF. CDR3 in DNA: TGTGCCTGGACTGGACTAGCGGGAGCCGGGGAGCTGTTTTTT. The V gene is TRBV30, the J gene TRBJ2-2; 13 bases are shared with TRBD2. Germline values: CDR1 GTSNPN, CDR2 SVGIG (reference sequence). Trimming cost V 4 bases and J 6 bases; bases outside gene matches: 2. The CDR3 loop spans 14 amino acids.

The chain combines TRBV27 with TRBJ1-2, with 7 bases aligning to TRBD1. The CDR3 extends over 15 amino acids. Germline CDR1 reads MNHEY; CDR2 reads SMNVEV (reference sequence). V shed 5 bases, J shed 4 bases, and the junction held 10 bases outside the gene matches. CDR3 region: CASSPRDSAIYGYTF. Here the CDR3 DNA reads TGTGCCAGCAGTCCCCGGGACAGCGCAATCTATGGCTACACCTTC.

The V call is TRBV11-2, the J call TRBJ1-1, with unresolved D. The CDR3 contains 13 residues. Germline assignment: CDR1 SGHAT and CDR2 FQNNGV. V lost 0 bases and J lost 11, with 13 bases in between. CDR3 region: CASSLEFWTLAFF. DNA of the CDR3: TGTGCCAGCAGCTTAGAATTTTGGACTTTGGCTTTCTTT. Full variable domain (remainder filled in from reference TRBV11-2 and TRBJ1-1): EAGVAQSPRYKIIEKRQSVAFWCNPISGHATLYWYQQILGQGPKLLIQFQNNGVVDDSQLPKDRFSAERLKGVDSTLKIQPAKLEDSAVYLCASSLEFWTLAFFGQGTRLTVV.

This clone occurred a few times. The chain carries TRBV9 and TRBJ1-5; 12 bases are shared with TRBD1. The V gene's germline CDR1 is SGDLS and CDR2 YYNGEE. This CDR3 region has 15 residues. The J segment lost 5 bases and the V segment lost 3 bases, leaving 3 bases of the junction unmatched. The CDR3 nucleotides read TGTGCCAGCAGCGCTGGGACAGGGGGCGATCAGCCCCAGCATTTT. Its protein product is CASSAGTGGDQPQHF.

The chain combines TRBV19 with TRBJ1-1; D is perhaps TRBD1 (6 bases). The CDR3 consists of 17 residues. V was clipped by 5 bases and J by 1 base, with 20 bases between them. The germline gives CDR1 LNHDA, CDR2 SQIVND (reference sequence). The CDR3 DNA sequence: TGTGCCAGTAGTTTCTTCTGGGGCAGGGGAAAGAACACTGAAGCTTTCTTT. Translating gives CASSFFWGRGKNTEAFF.

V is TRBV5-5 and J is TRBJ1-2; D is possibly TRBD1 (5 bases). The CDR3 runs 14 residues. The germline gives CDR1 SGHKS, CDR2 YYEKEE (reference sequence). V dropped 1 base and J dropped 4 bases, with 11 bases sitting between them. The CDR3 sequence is CASSLTTGSYGYTF. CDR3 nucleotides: TGTGCCAGCAGCTTGACCACAGGATCCTATGGCTACACCTTC.

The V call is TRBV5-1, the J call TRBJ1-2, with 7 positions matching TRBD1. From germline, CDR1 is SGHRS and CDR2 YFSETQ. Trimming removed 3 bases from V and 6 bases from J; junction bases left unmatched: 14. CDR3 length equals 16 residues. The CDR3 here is CASSSDPTGTENGYTF. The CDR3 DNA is TGCGCCAGCAGCTCAGATCCTACCGGGACAGAAAATGGCTACACCTTC.

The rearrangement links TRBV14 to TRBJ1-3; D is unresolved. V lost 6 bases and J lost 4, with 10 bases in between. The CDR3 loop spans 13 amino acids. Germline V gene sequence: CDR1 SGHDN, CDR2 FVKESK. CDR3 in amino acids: CASSAEWGNTIYF. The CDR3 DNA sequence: TGTGCCAGCAGTGCCGAATGGGGAAACACCATATATTTT.

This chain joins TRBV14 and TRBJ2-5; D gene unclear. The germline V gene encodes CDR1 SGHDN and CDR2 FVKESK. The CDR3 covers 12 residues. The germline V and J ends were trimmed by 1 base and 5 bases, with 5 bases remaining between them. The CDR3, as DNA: TGTGCCAGCAGCCAAGCATTGGAGACCCAGTACTTC. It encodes CASSQALETQYF.

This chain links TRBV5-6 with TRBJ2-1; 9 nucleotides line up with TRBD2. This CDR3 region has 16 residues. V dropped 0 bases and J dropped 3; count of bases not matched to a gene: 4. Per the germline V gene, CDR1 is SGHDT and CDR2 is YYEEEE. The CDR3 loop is CASSLVTSGHYNEQFF. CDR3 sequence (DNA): TGTGCCAGCAGCTTGGTTACTAGCGGGCACTACAATGAGCAGTTCTTC.

CDR3 nucleotide sequence: TGCGCCAGCAGCTTGAGCGCGAGCAACGTCAGGGGACAGGCTGAAGCTTTCTTT. This encodes CASSLSASNVRGQAEAFF. The chain carries TRBV5-1 and TRBJ1-1; 8 positions agree with TRBD1. Germline V lookup: CDR1 SGHRS, CDR2 YFSETQ. Trimming took 1 base from V and 6 from J; bases not matched to a gene: 17. The CDR3 has 18 residues.

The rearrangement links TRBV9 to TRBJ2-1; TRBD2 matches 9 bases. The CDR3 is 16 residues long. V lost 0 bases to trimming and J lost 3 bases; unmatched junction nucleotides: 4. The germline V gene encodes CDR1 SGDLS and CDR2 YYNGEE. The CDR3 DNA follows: TGTGCCAGCAGCGTAGGGACTAGCGAGATCTACAATGAGCAGTTCTTC. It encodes CASSVGTSEIYNEQFF.

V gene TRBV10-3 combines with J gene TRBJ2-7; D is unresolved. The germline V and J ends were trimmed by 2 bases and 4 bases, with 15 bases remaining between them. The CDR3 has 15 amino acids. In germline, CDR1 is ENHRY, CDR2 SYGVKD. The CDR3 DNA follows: TGTGCCATCAGTGAGGAGGCAGAGGTGAGATACGAGCAGTACTTC. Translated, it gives CAISEEAEVRYEQYF.

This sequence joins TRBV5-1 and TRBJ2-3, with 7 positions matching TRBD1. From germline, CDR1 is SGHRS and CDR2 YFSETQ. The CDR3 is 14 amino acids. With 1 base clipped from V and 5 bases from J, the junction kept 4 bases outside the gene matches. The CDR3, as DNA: TGCGCCAGCAGCTTGTTGGACAGGCGAGATACGCAGTATTTT. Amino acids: CASSLLDRRDTQYF.

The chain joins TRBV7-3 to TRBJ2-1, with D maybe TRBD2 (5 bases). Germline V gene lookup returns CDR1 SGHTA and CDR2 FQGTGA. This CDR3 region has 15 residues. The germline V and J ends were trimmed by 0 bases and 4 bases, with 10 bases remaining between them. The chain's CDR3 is CASSLTGRGYNEQFF. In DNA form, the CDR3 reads TGTGCCAGCAGCTTAACGGGGAGAGGGTACAATGAGCAGTTCTTC.

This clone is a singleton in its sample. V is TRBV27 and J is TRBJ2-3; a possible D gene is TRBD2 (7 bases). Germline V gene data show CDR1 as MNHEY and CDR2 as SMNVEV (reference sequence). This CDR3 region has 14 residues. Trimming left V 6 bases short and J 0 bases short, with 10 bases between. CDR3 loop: CASRGGPSTDTQYF. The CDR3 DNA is TGTGCCAGCAGGGGGGGGCCCAGCACAGATACGCAGTATTTT.

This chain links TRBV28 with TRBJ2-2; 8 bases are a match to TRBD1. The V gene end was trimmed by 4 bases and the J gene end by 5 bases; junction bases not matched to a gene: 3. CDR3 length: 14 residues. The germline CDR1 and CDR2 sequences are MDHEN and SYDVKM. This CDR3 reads CASSWTGTTGELFF. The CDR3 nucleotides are TGTGCCAGCAGTTGGACAGGGACTACCGGGGAGCTGTTTTTT.

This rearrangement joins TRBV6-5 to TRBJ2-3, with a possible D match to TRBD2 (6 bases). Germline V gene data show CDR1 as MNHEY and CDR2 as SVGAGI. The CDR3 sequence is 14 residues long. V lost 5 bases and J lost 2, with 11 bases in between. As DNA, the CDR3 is TGTGCCAGCAGTCCGGGAGATCACACAGATACGCAGTATTTT. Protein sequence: CASSPGDHTDTQYF.

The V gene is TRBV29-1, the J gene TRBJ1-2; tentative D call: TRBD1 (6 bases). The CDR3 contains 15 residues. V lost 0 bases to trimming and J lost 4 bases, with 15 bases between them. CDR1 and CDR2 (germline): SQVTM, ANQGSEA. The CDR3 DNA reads TGCAGCGTTGAAGATCCGGCAGGGGATAGCTATGGCTACACCTTC. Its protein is CSVEDPAGDSYGYTF. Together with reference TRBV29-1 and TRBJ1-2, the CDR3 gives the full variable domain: SAVISQKPSRDICQRGTSLTIQCQVDSQVTMMFWYRQQPGQSLTLIATANQGSEATYESGFVIDKFPISRPNLTFSTLTVSNMSPEDSSIYLCSVEDPAGDSYGYTFGSGTRLTVV.

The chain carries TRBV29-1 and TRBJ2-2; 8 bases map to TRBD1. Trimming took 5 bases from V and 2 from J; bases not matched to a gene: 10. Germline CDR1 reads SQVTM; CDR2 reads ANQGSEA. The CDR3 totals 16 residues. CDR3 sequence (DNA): TGCAGCGTTACCGAGAGAGGACAGGGTAACACCGGGGAGCTGTTTTTT. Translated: CSVTERGQGNTGELFF.

CDR3 DNA: TGCAGCGTTGAGGGGCCCAATCAGCCCCAGCATTTT. Protein product: CSVEGPNQPQHF. The chain recombines TRBV29-1 with TRBJ1-5; possibly TRBD1 for D (5 bases). Germline V gene lookup returns CDR1 SQVTM and CDR2 ANQGSEA. Trimming left V 3 bases short and J 3 bases short, with 6 bases between. CDR3 length: 12 residues.

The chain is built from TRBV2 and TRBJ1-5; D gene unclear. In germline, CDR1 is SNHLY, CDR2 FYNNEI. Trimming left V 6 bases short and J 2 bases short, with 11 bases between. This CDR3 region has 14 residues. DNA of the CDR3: TGTGCCAGCAGGGCCCTTAGAGGCAATCAGCCCCAGCATTTT. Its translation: CASRALRGNQPQHF.

The CDR3 DNA reads as TGTGCCAGCAGCCAAGATAACAGGGTACATGGCTACACCTTC. It yields the protein CASSQDNRVHGYTF. This chain uses TRBV3-1 (or the pseudogene TRBV3-2) with TRBJ1-2; tentative D call: TRBD1 (6 bases). The CDR3 covers 14 residues. V was shortened by 0 bases and J by 6 bases, with 11 bases between the two germline ends. CDR1 LGHDT and CDR2 YNNKEL come from the germline V gene (reference sequence).

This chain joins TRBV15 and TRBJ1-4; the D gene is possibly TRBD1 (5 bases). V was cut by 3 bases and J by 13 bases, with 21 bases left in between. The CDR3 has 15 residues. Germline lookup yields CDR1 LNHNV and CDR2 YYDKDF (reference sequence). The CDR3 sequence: CATSRTAQRAGGLFF. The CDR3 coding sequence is TGTGCCACCAGCAGGACAGCCCAGCGAGCGGGGGGACTGTTTTTT. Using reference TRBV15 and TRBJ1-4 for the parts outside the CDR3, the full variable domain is DAMVIQNPRYQVTQFGKPVTLSCSQTLNHNVMYWYQQKSSQAPKLLFHYYDKDFNNEADTPDNFQSRRPNTSFCFLDIRSPGLGDTAMYLCATSRTAQRAGGLFFGSGTQLSVL.

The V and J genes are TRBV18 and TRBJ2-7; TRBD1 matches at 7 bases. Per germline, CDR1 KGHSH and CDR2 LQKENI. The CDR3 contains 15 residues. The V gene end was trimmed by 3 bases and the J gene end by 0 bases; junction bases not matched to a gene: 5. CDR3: CASSPLTGSSYEQYF. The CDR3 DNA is TGTGCCAGCTCACCCTTGACAGGGAGCTCCTACGAGCAGTACTTC.

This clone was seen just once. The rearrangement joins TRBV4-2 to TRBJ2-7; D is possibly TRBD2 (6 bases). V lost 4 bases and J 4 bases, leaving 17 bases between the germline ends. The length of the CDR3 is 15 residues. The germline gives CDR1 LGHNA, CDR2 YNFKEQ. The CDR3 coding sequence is TGTGCCAGCAGCCGCGACCGGGGACTCGTTTACGAGCAGTACTTC. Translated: CASSRDRGLVYEQYF.